This T cell receptor (beta chain) was sequenced in a study of CD8+ T cells in alopecia areata. At the level of the study: Tofacitinib was taken orally by treated patients, and the dose was 5 to 10 mg twice daily. Study-wide points: On tofacitinib, scalp clonality and expanded CD8+ clones among top 100 fell significantly.

This CDR3 region has 18 residues. Germline V gene lookup returns CDR1 MNHEY and CDR2 SMNVEV (reference sequence). Trimming removed 6 bases at V and 4 bases at J, with 22 bases between. Extraction and reverse transcription of RNA yielded cDNA as the sequencing template. TCRdb's table, derived via immunoSEQ multiplex PCR, lists solely in-frame clones and lacks some. In the table there are 150,000 to 200,000 clones, 60% of which are singletons. Described treatment: oral pan-JAK inhibitor, 5-10 mg twice daily. Sorting separated CD4+ and CD8+ T cells out of PBMCs. About this clone itself: Antigen unknown.

This receptor was identified in a human donor with alopecia areata. V usage is TRBV27 and J usage is TRBJ2-6, with a weak D call TRBD1 (6 bases). Sample: CD4+ T cells sorted from blood, taken at week 24, from a patient treated with tofacitinib. The DNA for the CDR3 is TGTGCCAGCAGCCTCCTAGGGGGTACGGGTCGCGGGGCCAACGTCCTGACTTTC. Its translation: CASSLLGGTGRGANVLTF.